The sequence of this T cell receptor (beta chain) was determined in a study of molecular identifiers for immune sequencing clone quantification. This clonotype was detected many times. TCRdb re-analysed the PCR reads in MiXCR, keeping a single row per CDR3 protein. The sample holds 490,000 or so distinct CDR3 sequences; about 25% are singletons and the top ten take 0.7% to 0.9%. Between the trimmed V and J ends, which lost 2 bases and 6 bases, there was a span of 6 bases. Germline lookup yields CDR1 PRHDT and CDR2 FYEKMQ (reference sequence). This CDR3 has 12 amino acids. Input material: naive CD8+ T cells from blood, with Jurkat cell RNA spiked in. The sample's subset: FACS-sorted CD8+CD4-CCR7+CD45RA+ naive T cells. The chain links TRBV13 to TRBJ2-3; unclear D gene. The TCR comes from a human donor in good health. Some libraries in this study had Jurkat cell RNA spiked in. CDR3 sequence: CASSLLLDTQYF. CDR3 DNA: TGTGCCAGCAGCTTACTGTTGGATACGCAGTATTTT.